The sequence of this T cell receptor (beta chain) was determined in a study of spatial heterogeneity in lung cancer. A distinct unique molecular identifier was carried by each TCR cDNA molecule. Using its own MiXCR run on the 5' RACE reads, TCRdb lists one record per CDR3 protein. Counted here are 65,000 to 85,000 distinct CDR3 sequences, approximately 21% occurring once; the ten biggest clones make up less than 7.5%. V was trimmed by 1 base and J by 4 bases, leaving 10 bases between them. The CDR3 is 14 amino acids. The germline V gene has CDR1 KGHSH and CDR2 LQKENI. Time point indicated: sample taken at primary tumor resection. Whole RNA came from tumor, nontumor lung or frozen PBMC and was sequenced without being sorted.

The sequences come from PBMCs, collected at surgery. The source of this sequence is a male donor with early-stage non-small cell lung cancer. V gene TRBV18 combines with J gene TRBJ1-1; the D gene is possibly TRBD1 (6 bases). In DNA form, the CDR3 reads TGTGCCAGCTCACCACAGGGGGAGAGCACTGAAGCTTTCTTT. Protein sequence: CASSPQGESTEAFF.